The 30 T cell receptor beta chains below come from one sample, sequenced in a study of cytomegalovirus exposure and HLA in healthy donors. The PCR used 60 Vbeta and 13 Jbeta primers. TCRdb's copy holds only in-frame clones and misses some; the assay was immunoSEQ multiplex PCR. The sample yields about 140,000 clones, 70% to 85% seen once. The sequenced material came from PBMCs. These receptors came from a man younger than 45 in good health and CMV-seropositive.

This clone was recorded a few times. The V and J genes are TRBV30 and TRBJ2-7, with D perhaps matching TRBD1 (6 bases). The CDR3 is 13 amino acids. Germline V gene data show CDR1 as GTSNPN and CDR2 as SVGIG (reference sequence). Trimming cost V 1 base and J 0 bases, with 7 bases left between them. CDR3 protein: CAWSGDNSYEQYF. CDR3 sequence (DNA): TGTGCCTGGAGTGGGGACAACTCCTACGAGCAGTACTTC.

The chain uses TRBV11-2 and TRBJ2-7; TRBD2 is a possible D gene (5 bases). Germline-derived CDR1 and CDR2 are SGHAT and FQNNGV. This CDR3 has 13 amino acids. Trimming removed 6 bases at V and 6 bases at J, with 15 bases between. CDR3 region: CASSSPDFSEQYF. The CDR3 nucleotides are TGTGCCAGCAGTTCGCCGGACTTCAGCGAGCAGTACTTC. Filled out from reference TRBV11-2 and TRBJ2-7, the complete variable domain reads EAGVAQSPRYKIIEKRQSVAFWCNPISGHATLYWYQQILGQGPKLLIQFQNNGVVDDSQLPKDRFSAERLKGVDSTLKIQPAKLEDSAVYLCASSSPDFSEQYFGPGTRLTVT.

The V gene is TRBV7-2, the J gene TRBJ2-1; the D gene is possibly TRBD2 (5 bases). The CDR3 has 15 residues. CDR1 and CDR2 (germline): SGHTA, FQGNSA. Trimming left V 2 bases short and J 0 bases short, with 8 bases between. CDR3 loop: CASSLSGSSYNEQFF. In nucleotides, the CDR3 is TGTGCCAGCAGCTTATCGGGGAGCTCCTACAATGAGCAGTTCTTC.

This chain connects TRBV18 to TRBJ1-1, with 8 bases matching TRBD1. The CDR3 covers 14 residues. Trimming cost V 7 bases and J 1 base; bases outside gene matches: 5. Germline loops: CDR1 KGHSH, CDR2 LQKENI. CDR3 sequence reads: CASYQGAQNTEAFF. CDR3 sequence (DNA): TGTGCCAGCTACCAGGGGGCGCAGAACACTGAAGCTTTCTTT. Drawing the rest from reference TRBV18 and TRBJ1-1, the complete variable domain is NAGVMQNPRHLVRRRGQEARLRCSPMKGHSHVYWYRQLPEEGLKFMVYLQKENIIDESGMPKERFSAEFPKEGPSILRIQQVVRGDSAAYFCASYQGAQNTEAFFGQGTRLTVV.

The chain uses TRBV2 and TRBJ2-5; 8 bases fit TRBD1. CDR3 length: 17 residues. V gave up 3 bases and J gave up 5 bases; unmatched junction bases: 14. The germline V gene has CDR1 SNHLY and CDR2 FYNNEI. Here the CDR3 reads CASSDLTETGVGETQYF. CDR3 nucleotides: TGTGCCAGCAGTGATCTGACCGAGACAGGGGTTGGGGAGACCCAGTACTTC.

The CDR3 spells CASSSAEGVSYEQYF. CDR3 DNA: TGTGCCAGCAGTTCCGCCGAGGGGGTCTCCTACGAGCAGTACTTC. The J gene is TRBJ2-7, the V gene TRBV28; a weak D match, TRBD1 (6 bases). V was clipped by 4 bases and J by 0 bases, with 13 bases between them. Germline assignment: CDR1 MDHEN and CDR2 SYDVKM. The CDR3 is 15 amino acids. Looking up the rest from reference TRBV28 and TRBJ2-7 gives the full variable domain: DVKVTQSSRYLVKRTGEKVFLECVQDMDHENMFWYRQDPGLGLRLIYFSYDVKMKEKGDIPEGYSVSREKKERFSLILESASTNQTSMYLCASSSAEGVSYEQYFGPGTRLTVT.

This sequence joins TRBV5-4 and TRBJ1-2, with D possibly matching TRBD1 (5 bases). There are 15 residues in the CDR3. Germline CDR1 is SGHNT and CDR2 is YYREEE (reference sequence). Trimming removed 3 bases at V and 2 bases at J, with 14 bases between. DNA for the CDR3: TGTGCCAGCAGCTCCGACCCAGGGCACAACTATGGCTACACCTTC. Translation gives CASSSDPGHNYGYTF.

The gene calls are TRBV6-1 and TRBJ1-1, with 9 nucleotides matching TRBD1. The CDR3 has 16 amino acids. V was clipped by 4 bases and J by 4 bases; unmatched bases: 10. Germline V gene lookup returns CDR1 MNHNS and CDR2 SASEGT. The CDR3 is CASSVYTGGAPTEAFF. The CDR3 DNA follows: TGTGCCAGCAGTGTCTATACAGGGGGCGCACCCACTGAAGCTTTCTTT.

This clone was observed a handful of times. The V call is TRBV5-1, the J call TRBJ1-1; D gene unclear. The CDR3 loop spans 13 amino acids. V lost 0 bases, J lost 8 bases, and 11 bases lay in between. Germline values: CDR1 SGHRS, CDR2 YFSETQ. The CDR3 region has the DNA TGCGCCAGCAGCTTGGAGGGAGGTCTCGAAGCTTTCTTT. This gives the protein CASSLEGGLEAFF.

This chain joins TRBV6-5 and TRBJ1-3; 8 positions agree with TRBD1. The CDR3 is made up of 15 amino acids. After removal of 5 bases from V and 0 bases from J, the junction contained 3 bases not matched to a gene. Germline V lookup: CDR1 MNHEY, CDR2 SVGAGI. This CDR3 reads CASSNTGGSGNTIYF. CDR3 nucleotides: TGTGCCAGCAGTAACACAGGGGGCTCTGGAAACACCATATATTTT.

The rearrangement links TRBV13 to TRBJ2-5; TRBD2 matches at 9 bases. The CDR3 length is 14 residues. CDR1 is PRHDT, CDR2 FYEKMQ, per germline (reference sequence). V shed 5 bases, J shed 1 base, and the junction held 2 bases outside the gene matches. The CDR3 DNA is TGTGCCAGCAGCGCGGGAGGGCCCCAAGAGACCCAGTACTTC. As protein: CASSAGGPQETQYF.

The V call is TRBV7-6, the J call TRBJ1-2, with 9 positions matching TRBD1. Germline CDR1 is SGHVS and CDR2 is FNYEAQ. This CDR3 spans 14 amino acids. V dropped 0 bases and J dropped 5; count of bases not matched to a gene: 1. The CDR3 loop is CASSLADRGYGYTF. The CDR3, as DNA: TGTGCCAGCAGCTTAGCAGACAGGGGGTATGGCTACACCTTC.

The chain recombines TRBV7-9 with TRBJ2-1; D is undetermined. Trimming took 5 bases from V and 10 from J, leaving 9 bases between them. This CDR3 is 11 amino acids long. CDR1 and CDR2 (germline): SEHNR, FQNEAQ (reference sequence). The CDR3 reads CASSQVAEQFF. As DNA, the CDR3 is TGTGCCAGCAGCCAAGTAGCCGAGCAGTTCTTC.

V gene TRBV5-1 combines with J gene TRBJ2-7; D not resolved. The CDR3 spans 14 residues. Germline V gives CDR1 SGHRS, CDR2 YFSETQ. V lost 5 bases and J lost 4, with 16 bases in between. CDR3 loop: CASRFEPQVYEQYF. The CDR3 DNA reads as TGCGCCAGCAGATTCGAGCCTCAAGTGTACGAGCAGTACTTC.

The chain employs TRBV5-1 and TRBJ1-5; no clear D gene. This CDR3 contains 13 residues. Germline V gives CDR1 SGHRS, CDR2 YFSETQ. V dropped 2 bases and J dropped 2 bases, with 5 bases sitting between them. CDR3 sequence: CASSFGGNQPQHF. The CDR3 DNA reads as TGCGCCAGCAGCTTTGGAGGCAATCAGCCCCAGCATTTT. The whole variable domain, remainder taken from reference TRBV5-1 and TRBJ1-5, is KAGVTQTPRYLIKTRGQQVTLSCSPISGHRSVSWYQQTPGQGLQFLFEYFSETQRNKGNFPGRFSGRQFSNSRSEMNVSTLELGDSALYLCASSFGGNQPQHFGDGTRLSIL.

This clone was observed a handful of times. This chain joins TRBV19 and TRBJ2-3; 10 nucleotides line up with TRBD2. Germline assignment: CDR1 LNHDA and CDR2 SQIVND (reference sequence). The CDR3 sequence is 16 residues long. J lost 0 bases, V lost 6 bases, and 6 bases had no gene match. The CDR3 region has the DNA TGTGCCAGTAGCGTGGGGGGACTAGCGAGCACAGATACGCAGTATTTT. Its protein is CASSVGGLASTDTQYF.

The rearrangement links TRBV9 to TRBJ2-1; D uncertain. Germline CDR1 SGDLS, CDR2 YYNGEE. Trimming stripped 6 bases from V and 6 bases from J, with 16 bases between. CDR3 length: 14 residues. CDR3 nucleotides: TGTGCCAGCACCAGCCCGGCGAGGAGCAATGAGCAGTTCTTC. This codes for CASTSPARSNEQFF.

The chain is built from TRBV14 and TRBJ1-2, with D possibly matching TRBD1 (6 bases). V lost 4 bases, J lost 3 bases, and 15 bases lay in between. The CDR3 contains 15 residues. Germline V lookup: CDR1 SGHDN, CDR2 FVKESK. The CDR3 region is CASSPRIAGDYGYTF. As DNA, the CDR3 is TGTGCCAGCAGCCCCCGAATAGCAGGGGACTATGGCTACACCTTC.

The genes are TRBV7-9 and TRBJ2-7, with 7 bases that match TRBD2. V lost 1 base to trimming and J lost 2 bases; unmatched junction nucleotides: 2. Per the germline V gene, CDR1 is SEHNR and CDR2 is FQNEAQ (reference sequence). The CDR3 sequence is 14 residues long. In DNA form, the CDR3 reads TGTGCCAGCAGCTTAGGCGGGGGACCCTACGAGCAGTACTTC. Translating it yields CASSLGGGPYEQYF.

Here the CDR3 DNA reads TGTGCCAGTAGTATCGGGGGACAGGCCCGGAATTCACCCCTCCACTTT. This encodes CASSIGGQARNSPLHF. The chain links TRBV19 to TRBJ1-6; 8 bases are shared with TRBD1. Germline values: CDR1 LNHDA, CDR2 SQIVND (reference sequence). The ends lost 3 bases at V and 7 bases at J; junction bases unmatched: 8. This CDR3 is built from 16 residues.

This clone has just one count. This rearrangement joins TRBV18 to TRBJ1-4; no firm D call. V lost 0 bases, J lost 7 bases, and 12 bases lay in between. The CDR3 has 15 residues. Per the germline V gene, CDR1 is KGHSH and CDR2 is LQKENI. The CDR3 loop is CASSPPEGMSEKLFF. The CDR3, as DNA: TGTGCCAGCTCACCACCGGAGGGTATGAGTGAAAAACTGTTTTTT.

This chain links TRBV11-3 with TRBJ2-3; possible D gene TRBD2, 5 bases. The V gene's germline CDR1 is SGHNT and CDR2 YENEEA. The CDR3 is made up of 14 amino acids. Trimming pared 3 bases from V and 11 bases from J, leaving 18 bases between. The CDR3 sequence is CASSFAGRPHEQYF. The CDR3 bases are TGTGCCAGCAGCTTCGCGGGCCGTCCCCATGAGCAGTATTTT.

The chain employs TRBV28 and TRBJ1-1, with 10 bases that match TRBD1. This CDR3 has 15 residues. Germline V gene data show CDR1 as MDHEN and CDR2 as SYDVKM. The V gene end was trimmed by 6 bases and the J gene end by 5 bases; junction bases not matched to a gene: 9. The CDR3 sequence is CASRTWTGGKTEAFF. DNA of the CDR3: TGTGCCAGCAGAACCTGGACAGGGGGGAAAACTGAAGCTTTCTTT.

This clone occurred a few times. This chain uses TRBV5-4 with TRBJ2-5, with D tentatively TRBD1 (6 bases). The CDR3 is made up of 11 amino acids. V was trimmed by 5 bases and J by 5 bases, leaving 7 bases between them. In germline, CDR1 is SGHNT, CDR2 YYREEE (reference sequence). The CDR3 protein is CASSQGETQYF. The CDR3 bases are TGTGCCAGCAGTCAGGGGGAGACCCAGTACTTC.

In regard to this clone: One base away lies a much larger clone, so this may be a sequencing read error. The chain links TRBV6-5 to TRBJ1-5, with a possible D match to TRBD1 (6 bases). CDR3 length equals 14 residues. Trimming pared 5 bases from V and 1 base from J, leaving 9 bases between. CDR1 and CDR2 from the germline V gene are MNHEY and SVGAGI. The CDR3 region has the DNA TGTGCCAGCAGTACCGGACAGAGCAATCAGCCCCAGCATTTT. Translated: CASSTGQSNQPQHF.

The chain couples TRBV18 to TRBJ2-3; 10 bases match TRBD2. The CDR3 runs to 16 residues. V trimming: 2 bases; J trimming: 0 bases; junction bases outside the gene matches: 2. Germline-derived CDR1 and CDR2 are KGHSH and LQKENI. CDR3 in amino acids: CASSPTSGASTDTQYF. The DNA for the CDR3 is TGTGCCAGCTCACCAACTAGCGGGGCTAGCACAGATACGCAGTATTTT.

The genes are TRBV30 and TRBJ2-7; 10 nucleotides line up with TRBD2. The CDR3 length is 12 residues. The J segment lost 6 bases and the V segment lost 3 bases, leaving 2 bases of the junction unmatched. CDR1 GTSNPN and CDR2 SVGIG come from the germline V gene (reference sequence). The DNA for the CDR3 is TGTGCCTGGAGGGTAGCGGGGGGCGAGCAGTACTTC. Translating gives CAWRVAGGEQYF.

The chain couples TRBV6-1 to TRBJ2-7; 7 bases fit TRBD1. Germline assignment: CDR1 MNHNS and CDR2 SASEGT. V lost 7 bases to trimming and J lost 1 base; unmatched junction nucleotides: 7. CDR3 length: 14 amino acids. CDR3 amino acids: CASKGQVRSYEQYF. DNA for the CDR3: TGTGCCAGCAAAGGACAGGTCAGGTCCTACGAGCAGTACTTC.

The chain is built from TRBV18 and TRBJ1-1, with 7 bases aligning to TRBD1. CDR3 size: 16 residues. J was trimmed by 0 bases and V by 8 bases; bases with no gene match: 12. Germline CDR1 is KGHSH and CDR2 is LQKENI. The CDR3 nucleotides are TGTGCCAGCACCTCGGCGTCAGGGGGTTTGAACACTGAAGCTTTCTTT. Residues: CASTSASGGLNTEAFF.

V usage is TRBV28 and J usage is TRBJ2-1; 7 nucleotides align to TRBD1. There are 15 residues in the CDR3. V gave up 5 bases and J gave up 3 bases; unmatched junction bases: 7. The germline CDR1 and CDR2 sequences are MDHEN and SYDVKM. The CDR3 here is CASSPVGTVYNEQFF. CDR3 DNA sequence: TGTGCCAGCAGTCCCGTAGGGACAGTCTACAATGAGCAGTTCTTC.